Detailed here is one T cell receptor beta chain. This clone's antigen is unknown. It has no much larger one-base neighbor in the sample; base qualities were not kept. Including cysteine and phenylalanine, the CDR3 has 15 amino acids. Of the read, only the CDR3 DNA is kept; its 45 bases are in frame from base 1. CDR1 and CDR2 were assigned from the germline V gene as SGDLS and YYNGEE. Trimming accounts for 3 bases at V and 2 bases at J, while the number of junction bases matched to no gene is 4. Healthy HIV-negative adults with no recently reported acute infections or vaccinations were included as donors. Every donor was a Caucasian adult living in Nashville, Tennessee, USA. Magnetic negative selection was used to enrich CD4+ T cells, after which naive cells were positively selected on CD45RA and the negative fraction became the memory subset. Blood was obtained by leukapheresis, after which PBMCs were separated by Ficoll-Histopaque density gradient centrifugation and cryopreserved in liquid nitrogen vapor phase. Analytical flow cytometry was used to check the purity and quantity of every magnetically sorted T cell population. Genomic DNA was isolated from every sorted fraction and measured by UV absorbance on a Nanodrop 2000c.

This sample is drawn from a study of shared clonotypes between healthy human individuals (dated by TCRdb to 2018 to 2020). With respect to the entire study: A few men and a couple of women, aged 18 to 49 years, made up the cohort. For each donor, three plates each were used for CD4 naive and CD4 memory, two plates were used for CD8 naive, and one plate was used for CD8 memory. Blood TCR repertoires of 5 or 6 healthy adults were deeply sequenced to estimate repertoire size and the extent of clonotype sharing between individuals. Different laboratories and diverse techniques were used to prepare libraries and sequence TCR repertoires, to increase sequencing depth and limit assay-specific biases. Per donor, leukapheresis produced somewhere between about 0.8 and 9 billion PBMCs.

TCR CDR3 regions were amplified from genomic DNA by multiplex PCR using the deep immunoSEQ assay. Extracted genomic DNA from each cell subset was spread evenly across all wells of several immunoSEQ 96-well plates, with each plate serving as a replicate. For sorted subsets, approximately 200 ng of genomic DNA, equivalent to 30,000 or so T cell genomes, went into each replicate PCR. Purified libraries were quantified with a Qubit 3.0 fluorometer, sized on a Bioanalyzer 2100, and re-quantified with the KAPA Library Quantification kit. Every immunoSEQ 96-well plate was sequenced on a separate single-read 150-cycle Illumina NextSeq 550 flow cell. As for how the authors treated the data: Because the immunoSEQ output held only junctional sequences and lacked quality scores, the filtering could not match the filtering applied to full-length reads. Sequences were annotated with PyIR, a Python wrapper for IgBLAST v1.9, using IMGT germline references to assign V/J genes and CDR3. Any read was removed if the V/J assignment was weak (E-value above 1e-6), the CDR3 was missing, or the read contained stop codons, out-of-frame junctions, or ambiguous translated residues. A V3J clonotype was defined by an identical inferred V gene, J gene, and CDR3 amino acid sequence. The percentage overlap between two repertoires was calculated by dividing the number of shared unique clonotypes by the size of the smaller repertoire. Three approaches were used to assess repertoire richness: RTK rarefaction, the Chao1 estimator, and Recon v2.1 estimates of unobserved clonotypes. Generation probabilities for all TCRbeta clonotypes obtained by the gDNA method from four donors were computed using OLGA. TCRdb took over this immuneACCESS table, retaining in-frame rearrangements with V and J assigned. Such tables are incomplete; in checked studies, under half of the missing clones stem from an unresolved V gene, and the remainder is unexplained. V and J calls and clone size are given by that table; D and trimming were obtained from the DNA. This sample holds around 1.1 million clones; around 77% were observed only once. The ten largest clonotypes hold 0.89% of the sample.

Here is what the overall study found, with its caveats: When a few donors were compared, the shared fraction of clonotypes was around 5.1% for naive CD4, more than 3% for naive CD8, roughly 2.3% for memory CD4, and about 0.36% for memory CD8. Pairwise subsampling led to the expectation that sequencing depth would affect the degree of clonotype sharing among donors. Higher generation probabilities were observed for clonotypes shared by all four sorted-subset donors than for non-shared clonotypes. Sampling was limited to blood, and TCR repertoires in tissue likely differ from TCR repertoires in blood. Naive subsets generally had larger estimated clonotype richness than memory subsets did. Rarefaction of sorted-subset datasets indicated incomplete sequencing despite the large sequencing depth. Because the study included only a small number of donors, the genetic and exposure-history diversity represented was limited.

This clonotype was sampled from a man younger than 35 in good health. Some clones in this sample may be carry-over from other donors' samples. The V and J segments used are TRBV9 and TRBJ2-3, with 9 middle bases fitting TRBD1. Input material: memory CD4+ T cells from PBMCs. What the cell subset or site label conveys for this sample: CD45RA-negative fraction. The CDR3 region: CASSAQGAHTDTQYF. The DNA reads TGTGCCAGCAGCGCACAGGGGGCACACACAGATACGCAGTATTTT.